These 27 T cell receptor beta chains came from one sample sequenced in a study of T cells in Graves' hyperthyroidism and ophthalmopathy. Researchers amplified the TCR beta CDR3 regions from RNA transcripts. In the first-round RT-PCR of the TCR CDR3, the HTBI primer set was used. TCRdb used MiXCR to reprocess the multiplex PCR reads, holding one entry per CDR3 protein. The sample consists of 200,000 to 250,000 distinct CDR3 sequences, around 16% of them appearing once. Material: blood. These receptors all come from a woman between 45 and 65 years old with Graves' hyperthyroidism.

This clonotype occurred many times. V gene TRBV29-1 combines with J gene TRBJ1-2; D unresolved. Trimming took 0 bases from V and 6 from J, leaving 17 bases between them. From germline, CDR1 is SQVTM and CDR2 ANQGSEA. This CDR3 has 15 amino acids. CDR3 sequence: CSVEELFRASDGYTF. DNA for the CDR3: TGCAGCGTTGAAGAGTTGTTTCGGGCAAGCGATGGCTACACCTTC.

This clonotype has a handful of counts. The CDR3 sequence is CASSQGSPSNQPQHF. CDR3 sequence (DNA): TGCGCCAGCAGCCAAGGGAGCCCTAGCAATCAGCCCCAGCATTTT. V is TRBV4-1 and J is TRBJ1-5; D is unresolved. CDR1 and CDR2 from the germline V gene are MGHRA and YSYEKL. The V gene lost 1 base and the J gene lost 0 bases, with 7 bases spanning the gap. This CDR3 has 15 residues.

This clonotype was observed many times. This chain links TRBV5-5 with TRBJ2-2; D gene ambiguous. V lost 4 bases to trimming and J lost 0 bases, with 10 bases between them. The CDR3 is 15 residues long. Germline CDR1 and CDR2: SGHKS and YYEKEE (reference sequence). CDR3 amino acids: CASSADGANTGELFF. CDR3 coding DNA: TGTGCCAGCAGCGCGGACGGAGCGAACACCGGGGAGCTGTTTTTT.

This clonotype was counted many times. The chain carries TRBV11-2 and TRBJ2-3; the D gene is possibly TRBD1 (5 bases). Germline assignment: CDR1 SGHAT and CDR2 FQNNGV. V gave up 5 bases and J gave up 0 bases, with 9 bases separating them. CDR3 length equals 14 residues. DNA of the CDR3: TGTGCCAGCAGCCTCAGGGATAGCACAGATACGCAGTATTTT. As protein: CASSLRDSTDTQYF.

At least ten counts were recorded for this clonotype. One end of the junction does not line up with germline, which may come from a read error. The rearrangement uses TRBV5-1 and TRBJ2-7; 7 bases fit TRBD2. Germline V gene sequence: CDR1 SGHRS, CDR2 YFSETQ. The CDR3 runs to 13 residues. CDR3 sequence reads: CASSLGGGDEQYF. The DNA for the CDR3 is TGTGCCAGCAGCTTAGGCGGGGGTGATGAGCAGTACTTC.

There are many counts of this clonotype. J is TRBJ2-1 and V is TRBV12-3 or TRBV12-4, with a weak D call TRBD2 (6 bases). V lost 7 bases to trimming and J lost 12 bases, with 19 bases between them. CDR3 length: 13 residues. The CDR3 is CASTDVSGVGQFF. CDR3 coding DNA: TGTGCCAGCACGGACGTATCGGGGGTGGGGCAGTTCTTC.

The chain uses TRBV19 and TRBJ1-2; 7 bases align to TRBD1. V shed 5 bases, J shed 5 bases, and the junction held 14 bases outside the gene matches. The CDR3 length is 16 residues. Germline V gene data show CDR1 as LNHDA and CDR2 as SQIVND (reference sequence). The CDR3 region is CASSPQNRQGAYGYTF. CDR3 bases: TGTGCCAGTAGTCCTCAAAATCGACAGGGAGCATATGGCTACACCTTC.

Details on this clonotype: The junction does not match germline at one end; this may be a read error. The chain has TRBV7-7 and TRBJ2-5; the match to TRBD1 covers 9 bases. This CDR3 is built from 15 residues. Looked up from germline, CDR1 is SSHAT and CDR2 is FNYEAQ (reference sequence). CDR3 DNA sequence: TGTGCTAGCAGCCAAGGACTGACAGGGGGAGAGACCCAGTACTTC. Its translation is CASSQGLTGGETQYF.

This clonotype has more than one count but fewer than ten. V usage is TRBV30 and J usage is TRBJ2-7; D call uncertain. CDR3 length equals 11 residues. V lost 1 base and J lost 7, with 8 bases in between. From germline, CDR1 is GTSNPN and CDR2 SVGIG (reference sequence). CDR3 amino acids: CAWSGGIEQYF. The CDR3 DNA reads TGTGCCTGGAGTGGGGGAATTGAGCAGTACTTC.

The CDR3 spells CASRQRMNTEAFF. CDR3 coding DNA: TGTGCCAGCAGACAGAGGATGAACACTGAAGCTTTCTTT. J is TRBJ1-1 and V is TRBV6-4; no reliable D call. CDR3 length equals 13 residues. Trimming shortened V by 6 bases and J by 0 bases, and 8 bases separated the two germline ends. The germline CDR1 and CDR2 sequences are MRHNA and SNTAGT.

V usage is TRBV18 and J usage is TRBJ1-4; D is possibly TRBD1 (5 bases). The CDR3 has 15 residues. Trimming left V 5 bases short and J 6 bases short, with 16 bases between. From germline, CDR1 is KGHSH and CDR2 LQKENI. The CDR3: CASSFQSGDDEKLFF. The CDR3, as DNA: TGTGCCAGCTCATTCCAATCGGGGGATGATGAAAAACTGTTTTTT.

Concerning this clonotype: A much larger clone lies a single base off, so this may be a read error. The chain is built from TRBV20-1 and TRBJ1-5; tentatively, D is TRBD1 (6 bases). This CDR3 is 13 amino acids long. The V gene lost 6 bases and the J gene lost 15 bases, with 24 bases spanning the gap. CDR1 DFQATT and CDR2 SNEGSKA come from the germline V gene (reference sequence). The CDR3 here is CSAGTPGGVSRHF. CDR3 coding DNA: TGCAGTGCAGGGACACCCGGGGGTGTGTCCCGGCATTTT.

This clonotype was seen many times. The V and J genes are TRBV5-1 and TRBJ2-7, with D maybe TRBD1 (6 bases). The germline gives CDR1 SGHRS, CDR2 YFSETQ. V was pared by 3 bases and J by 6 bases, with 13 bases between. This CDR3 region has 13 residues. The CDR3 loop reads CASSSEQGGEQYF. The CDR3 DNA reads TGCGCCAGCAGCTCCGAACAGGGTGGCGAGCAGTACTTC.

The sample holds many counts of this clonotype. The rearrangement uses TRBV20-1 and TRBJ2-1, with D possibly matching TRBD2 (6 bases). Germline V gives CDR1 DFQATT, CDR2 SNEGSKA (reference sequence). V was trimmed by 8 bases and J by 8 bases, leaving 13 bases between them. The CDR3 is made up of 11 amino acids. The CDR3 coding sequence is TGCAGTTTCCCCGGGAGCCATGAGCAGTTCTTC. Its translation: CSFPGSHEQFF.

This clonotype was counted only a few times. The rearrangement links TRBV4-2 to TRBJ2-7; 9 bases are a match to TRBD2. The V gene's germline CDR1 is LGHNA and CDR2 YNFKEQ. The ends lost 0 bases at V and 5 bases at J; junction bases unmatched: 8. The CDR3 is 16 residues long. In DNA form, the CDR3 reads TGTGCCAGCAGCCAAGATCGGGCGGGAGGGCCCCACGAGCAGTACTTC. It is translated as CASSQDRAGGPHEQYF.

This clonotype was counted many times. The V gene is TRBV15, the J gene TRBJ1-5; 7 nucleotides line up with TRBD1. Germline trimming cut 2 bases from V and 5 bases from J; bases unmatched to any gene: 15. The CDR3 has 18 residues. Germline V gene sequence: CDR1 LNHNV, CDR2 YYDKDF (reference sequence). The chain's CDR3 is CATSRLIPSRDSYQPQHF. Here the CDR3 DNA reads TGTGCCACCAGCAGATTAATACCAAGCCGGGACAGTTATCAGCCCCAGCATTTT.

V is TRBV27 and J is TRBJ1-1; 8 bases match TRBD1. The germline CDR1 and CDR2 sequences are MNHEY and SMNVEV (reference sequence). The CDR3 covers 13 residues. The J segment lost 4 bases and the V segment lost 11 bases, leaving 9 bases of the junction unmatched. CDR3 region: CAAGGSGVTEAFF. Here the CDR3 DNA reads TGTGCCGCAGGGGGCAGCGGGGTCACTGAAGCTTTCTTT.

This clonotype was recorded a few times. This chain joins TRBV4-1 and TRBJ1-2; D is undetermined. This CDR3 is 14 amino acids long. Germline assignment: CDR1 MGHRA and CDR2 YSYEKL. V shed 4 bases and J shed 8 bases, with 17 bases lying between them. CDR3 sequence reads: CASSPTVVVSGYTF. CDR3 coding DNA: TGCGCCAGCAGCCCCACGGTTGTTGTCTCCGGCTACACCTTC.

This clonotype was detected ten times or more. V gene TRBV6-5 combines with J gene TRBJ1-1; a weak D match, TRBD1 (5 bases). CDR1 is MNHEY, CDR2 SVGAGI, per germline. CDR3 length: 13 amino acids. Trimming removed 2 bases from V and 3 bases from J, with 7 bases in between. CDR3 DNA sequence: TGTGCCAGCAGTTACGGGGGGTACACTGAAGCTTTCTTT. This codes for CASSYGGYTEAFF.

This clonotype was detected many times. Here the CDR3 DNA reads TGTGCCACCAGTGATTTCTCAGAGGAGGGCTACACCTTC. Amino acids: CATSDFSEEGYTF. The chain carries TRBV24-1 and TRBJ1-2; D unresolved. This CDR3 is 13 amino acids long. The ends were cut back, 1 base at V and 8 bases at J, with 10 bases in the middle. Germline V gene data show CDR1 as KGHDR and CDR2 as SFDVKD.

This chain connects TRBV5-1 to TRBJ2-2; 7 nucleotides agree with TRBD2. V dropped 0 bases and J dropped 7; count of bases not matched to a gene: 3. CDR1 SGHRS and CDR2 YFSETQ come from the germline V gene. This CDR3 spans 14 amino acids. The DNA of the CDR3 is TGCGCCAGCAGCTTGGGGAAGCGGGACGGGGAGCTGTTTTTT. Protein sequence: CASSLGKRDGELFF.

This clonotype has a count of ten or more. The chain recombines TRBV27 with TRBJ2-3; 10 bases are a match to TRBD2. Germline trimming cut 6 bases from V and 4 bases from J; bases unmatched to any gene: 13. Looked up from germline, CDR1 is MNHEY and CDR2 is SMNVEV (reference sequence). CDR3 length: 17 amino acids. CDR3 protein: CASSPFRGLAKSDTQYF. The CDR3 bases are TGTGCCAGCAGCCCCTTTAGGGGACTAGCGAAATCAGATACGCAGTATTTT.

This chain joins TRBV6-6 and TRBJ2-7; 9 bases line up with TRBD2. Germline CDR1 and CDR2: MNHNY and SVGAGI (reference sequence). The V and J ends lost 0 bases and 7 bases, in that order; junction bases with no gene match: 7. This CDR3 comprises 15 residues. CDR3 region: CASSYSSGSFDEQYF. In DNA form, the CDR3 reads TGTGCCAGCAGTTACTCTAGCGGGAGTTTCGATGAGCAGTACTTC.

This clonotype was recorded many times. V and J are TRBV6-1 and TRBJ2-7; TRBD2 agrees at 10 bases. The J segment lost 4 bases and the V segment lost 6 bases, leaving 6 bases of the junction unmatched. Germline assignment: CDR1 MNHNS and CDR2 SASEGT. The CDR3 runs to 14 residues. The CDR3 loop is CASRGLAETYEQYF. Written as DNA, the CDR3 is TGTGCCAGCAGAGGACTAGCGGAAACTTACGAGCAGTACTTC.

This clonotype has at least ten counts. The rearrangement links TRBV20-1 to TRBJ2-2; tentative D call: TRBD1 (5 bases). Trimming pared 3 bases from V and 2 bases from J, leaving 13 bases between. Germline CDR1 DFQATT, CDR2 SNEGSKA (reference sequence). The CDR3 extends over 15 amino acids. CDR3 nucleotides: TGCAGTGCTAGTCGATGGGGCGATAACACCGGGGAGCTGTTTTTT. Its translation is CSASRWGDNTGELFF.

This clonotype has ten or more counts. One junction end disagrees with the germline gene, perhaps due to a read error. The chain is built from TRBV3-1 and TRBJ2-7; D may be TRBD1 or TRBD2 (5 bases each). In germline, CDR1 is LGHDT, CDR2 YNNKEL (reference sequence). This CDR3 comprises 15 residues. CDR3 sequence: CASSPTGTDSYGQYF. CDR3 nucleotide sequence: TGTGCCAGCAGCCCGACCGGGACGGACTCCTACGGGCAGTACTTC.

This clonotype was seen at least ten times. This chain links TRBV7-9 with TRBJ2-1; the D gene could be TRBD1 or TRBD2 (5 bases each). From germline, CDR1 is SEHNR and CDR2 FQNEAQ (reference sequence). The V end was cut by 5 bases, the J end by 8 bases, with 13 bases between. The CDR3 contains 13 residues. CDR3 DNA: TGTGCCAGCAGCACGGGGCCGGCCGATGAGCAGTTCTTC. Residues: CASSTGPADEQFF.